A single sample gave rise to the 16 T cell receptor beta chains below, sequenced in a study of Graves' ophthalmopathy and Graves' hyperthyroidism. Amplified TCR beta CDR3 regions were obtained using RNA transcripts as template. The first round was an RT-PCR with HTBI primers, and the second round was a multiplex PCR. A single record per CDR3 protein comes from TCRdb applying MiXCR to the multiplex PCR reads. The sample yields more than 1,000,000 distinct CDR3 sequences, about 36% seen once. Sample: peripheral blood or thyroid tissue (not recorded which). These receptors were taken from an adult man with Graves' hyperthyroidism.

The rearrangement uses TRBV7-8 and TRBJ2-7; 9 nucleotides line up with TRBD2. The CDR3 is 16 amino acids. V was clipped by 0 bases and J by 4 bases; unmatched bases: 7. CDR1 is SGHVS, CDR2 FQNEAQ, per germline. CDR3 in DNA: TGTGCCAGCAGCTTAGCTAGCGGGAGCTCTGGATACGAGCAGTACTTC. It codes for CASSLASGSSGYEQYF.

The sample holds many counts of this clonotype. The rearrangement uses TRBV7-8 and TRBJ2-7; 7 positions agree with TRBD1. Per germline, CDR1 SGHVS and CDR2 FQNEAQ. The CDR3 length is 15 residues. The trim removed 1 base at V and 3 bases at J, leaving 6 bases unmatched. CDR3 residues: CASSLGVGGFYEQYF. DNA of the CDR3: TGTGCCAGCAGCTTAGGGGTAGGGGGCTTCTACGAGCAGTACTTC.

The gene calls are TRBV7-2 and TRBJ2-5, with unresolved D. The CDR3 totals 13 residues. Germline V gene data show CDR1 as SGHTA and CDR2 as FQGNSA. The V end was cut by 5 bases, the J end by 0 bases, with 7 bases between. In DNA, the CDR3 is TGTGCCAGCAGCAAACGGTACCAAGAGACCCAGTACTTC. Amino acid sequence: CASSKRYQETQYF.

Only one count was recorded for this clonotype. The chain joins TRBV3-1 to TRBJ2-5, with 11 bases aligning to TRBD2. This CDR3 has 18 amino acids. J lost 4 bases, V lost 4 bases, and 14 bases had no gene match. Germline V gene sequence: CDR1 LGHDT, CDR2 YNNKEL (reference sequence). The CDR3 DNA sequence: TGTGCCAGCAGCCCGAGCCCGGGACTAGCGGCACGCGGAGAGACCCAGTACTTC. It encodes CASSPSPGLAARGETQYF.

As regards this clonotype: A read error is possible here, since a much larger clone lies one base away. The rearrangement joins TRBV20-1 to TRBJ2-5, with TRBD2 matching over 9 bases. This CDR3 has 14 amino acids. The trim removed 4 bases at V and 2 bases at J, leaving 5 bases unmatched. Germline V gene lookup returns CDR1 DFQATT and CDR2 SNEGSKA (reference sequence). The CDR3 protein is CSATLTSGQETQYF. CDR3 nucleotides: TGCAGTGCTACCTTGACTAGCGGACAAGAGACCCAGTACTTC.

The chain employs TRBV20-1 and TRBJ2-7; TRBD1 agrees at 8 bases. Germline lookup yields CDR1 DFQATT and CDR2 SNEGSKA (reference sequence). The CDR3 is made up of 11 amino acids. The CDR3 reads CRDRVTDEQYF. The DNA for the CDR3 is TGCAGGGACAGGGTTACCGACGAGCAGTACTTC.

The chain links TRBV12-3 or TRBV12-4 to TRBJ2-5; 10 bases fit TRBD1. The CDR3 sequence is 17 residues long. V was clipped by 2 bases and J by 5 bases; unmatched bases: 11. The CDR3 sequence is CASSLFGGQGGGETQYF. CDR3 nucleotide sequence: TGTGCCAGCAGTTTATTCGGAGGACAGGGGGGAGGGGAGACCCAGTACTTC.

This clonotype was counted many times. This rearrangement joins TRBV7-9 to TRBJ2-7; D unresolved. Trimming took 5 bases from V and 0 from J, leaving 14 bases between them. The germline V gene encodes CDR1 SEHNR and CDR2 FQNEAQ (reference sequence). This CDR3 comprises 15 residues. The CDR3 nucleotides read TGTGCCAGCAGCCCTCAGGCCCTCAGCTCCTACGAGCAGTACTTC. Its protein product is CASSPQALSSYEQYF.

This clonotype has a handful of counts. V is TRBV7-2 and J is TRBJ1-1; D gene ambiguous. V was trimmed by 6 bases and J by 2 bases, leaving 13 bases between them. Looked up from germline, CDR1 is SGHTA and CDR2 is FQGNSA. The CDR3 loop spans 14 amino acids. The CDR3 is CASSERTINTEAFF. The CDR3 nucleotides read TGTGCCAGCAGTGAGAGAACGATTAACACTGAAGCTTTCTTT.

This clonotype was seen more than once but under ten times. This rearrangement joins TRBV19 to TRBJ1-1, with D tentatively TRBD1 (5 bases). V was shortened by 9 bases and J by 1 base, with 27 bases between the two germline ends. The CDR3 length is 18 residues. CDR1 is LNHDA, CDR2 SQIVND, per germline (reference sequence). The CDR3 reads CASRPTRGAMESNTEAFF. CDR3 bases: TGTGCCAGCAGACCCACGCGAGGGGCTATGGAATCGAACACTGAAGCTTTCTTT.

The chain joins TRBV11-2 to TRBJ2-7; 9 bases agree with TRBD1. Germline-derived CDR1 and CDR2 are SGHAT and FQNNGV. Unmatched junction bases numbered 14, after V lost 6 bases and J lost 8 bases. CDR3 length: 15 amino acids. CDR3: CASRSGRGGQGQQYF. The CDR3 DNA is TGTGCCAGCAGGTCGGGACGTGGGGGACAGGGCCAGCAGTACTTC.

This clonotype was counted ten times or more. This chain connects TRBV6-6 to TRBJ1-1; D uncertain. Deletions cut 0 bases from V and 4 bases from J, with 9 bases between. The germline V gene has CDR1 MNHNY and CDR2 SVGAGI (reference sequence). CDR3 length: 14 residues. CDR3 bases: TGTGCCAGCAGTTACTCGATCAGGATCACTGAAGCTTTCTTT. This gives the protein CASSYSIRITEAFF.

In this sample, this clonotype turned up a few times. The genes are TRBV5-4 and TRBJ2-7; the match to TRBD2 covers 9 bases. The junction had 6 bases not matched to a gene; V was cut back by 4 bases and J by 4 bases. In germline, CDR1 is SGHNT, CDR2 YYREEE (reference sequence). CDR3 length equals 14 residues. In DNA form, the CDR3 reads TGTGCCAGCAGCGCCGGGACTAGCATTTACGAGCAGTACTTC. Its protein product is CASSAGTSIYEQYF.

Many counts were recorded for this clonotype. The rearrangement links TRBV24-1 to TRBJ1-5; no firm D call. The CDR3 length is 13 residues. Germline CDR1 KGHDR, CDR2 SFDVKD. V was trimmed by 0 bases and J by 3 bases, leaving 2 bases between them. CDR3 nucleotide sequence: TGTGCCACCAGTGATTTGCCCAATCAGCCCCAGCATTTT. It is translated as CATSDLPNQPQHF.

This clonotype was observed a handful of times. The rearrangement uses TRBV15 and TRBJ1-6; D gene unclear. The CDR3 totals 17 residues. V lost 0 bases and J lost 5, with 14 bases in between. In germline, CDR1 is LNHNV, CDR2 YYDKDF (reference sequence). CDR3 in DNA: TGTGCCACCAGCAGAGAGAGGGCTGGCCGAAATAATTCACCCCTCCACTTT. Translating gives CATSRERAGRNNSPLHF.

The J gene is TRBJ2-5, the V gene TRBV6-1; TRBD2 agrees at 7 bases. V shed 8 bases, J shed 2 bases, and the junction held 14 bases outside the gene matches. In germline, CDR1 is MNHNS, CDR2 SASEGT. The CDR3 covers 16 residues. CDR3 sequence reads: CASGTSSGEIQETQYF. The CDR3 DNA is TGTGCCAGCGGAACCTCTAGCGGAGAGATTCAAGAGACCCAGTACTTC.